This TCR beta chain was sequenced during a study of T cells after yellow fever vaccination (dated by TCRdb to the late 2010s). Broadly, across the study: The SMART-Seq v4 Ultra Low Input RNA kit was used to prepare libraries from fractions with low cell numbers. To follow T-cell clones before and after both primary and booster YFV17D yellow fever vaccination, bulk TCR alpha and beta repertoires underwent longitudinal sequencing. Blood was collected at multiple timepoints before and after primary and secondary immunization, and bulk PBMC replicates and cell subsets were isolated. Two healthy male donors, one aged 18 to 30 and one aged 30 to 40 years, made up the cohort. General findings and caveats noted by the study authors: A small share of clonotypes occurred in both CD4 and CD8 compartments, likely arising from convergent recombination. Most clones expanded after primary vaccination (almost 97% of CD4 and about 85% of CD8) were re-detected after the booster, suggesting that broad memory maintenance occurred. Computational filtering was required because FACS-sorted repertoires could contain abundant contaminating clonotypes from the bulk population. Compared with the primary T-cell response, the secondary T-cell response was faster but weaker, reaching its peak on day 5 rather than on day 15. The study included only a couple of donors, which limits how far the findings can be generalized.

For this clonotype: This clone's antigen is unknown. Base quality data are lacking; no much larger clone is found one base away.

TCR cDNA was made using 5'RACE template switching, a step that added a universal primer site and unique molecular identifiers. Priming of cDNA synthesis was performed from both the TCR alpha and TCR beta constant segments. Libraries were amplified in two PCR steps, with sample barcodes and sequencing adapters added in the second step. Sequencing of the libraries was done on either Illumina HiSeq 2500 (2x100 bp) or NovaSeq (2x150 bp). The authors' pipeline ran thus. MIGEC was used to demultiplex reads and collapse the reads into UMI consensus sequences, and MiXCR was used for V(D)J alignment. Vaccine-responding clonotypes were defined with edgeR using replicate PBMC samples, requiring FDR below 0.01 and a log2 fold change above 5 up to day 15. CD4 or CD8 identity was assigned to each bulk clonotype according to whether the clonotype was present at higher abundance in the sequenced CD4 repertoire or the sequenced CD8 repertoire. In TCRdb, the public reads were trimmed at Q25 with fastp and aligned with MiXCR, with productive beta chains retained. CDR3 protein duplicates are merged, each entry listing the most common genes and DNA. The V and J calls shown here were made by TCRdb, not taken from the authors' results. Present in this sample are around 590,000 distinct CDR3 sequences, about 12% of which were seen just once. Of the sample, under 15% falls within the top ten clones.

For CDR1 and CDR2, the germline V gene (reference sequence) lists DFQATT and SNEGSKA. CDR3 length: 15 amino acids, cysteine to phenylalanine. Only the CDR3 region is kept as DNA, spanning 45 bases read in frame from base 1. Trimmed from V: 5 bases; trimmed from J: 4 bases; junction bases lacking a gene match: 11. Reading the label with the study, this specimen's treatment or condition is: live attenuated yellow fever vaccine strain. At each blood-draw timepoint, two biological replicates of bulk PBMCs were obtained. PBMCs were isolated from peripheral blood using a standard Ficoll-Paque protocol. TriZol was used to extract RNA from bulk PBMCs, from CD4 and CD8 fractions, and from dextramer-positive and dextramer-negative fractions.

This chain is built from TRBV20-1 and TRBJ1-5; TRBD1 aligns with 7 central bases. This clonotype was obtained from a man under 40 who received the YFV17D yellow fever vaccine. This specimen was PBMCs, taken on the day of the yellow fever booster vaccination. The nucleotide sequence reads as follows: TGCAGTGCTCCGACTACAGGGGCGCCGAATCAGCCCCAGCATTTT. Its coded protein is CSAPTTGAPNQPQHF.